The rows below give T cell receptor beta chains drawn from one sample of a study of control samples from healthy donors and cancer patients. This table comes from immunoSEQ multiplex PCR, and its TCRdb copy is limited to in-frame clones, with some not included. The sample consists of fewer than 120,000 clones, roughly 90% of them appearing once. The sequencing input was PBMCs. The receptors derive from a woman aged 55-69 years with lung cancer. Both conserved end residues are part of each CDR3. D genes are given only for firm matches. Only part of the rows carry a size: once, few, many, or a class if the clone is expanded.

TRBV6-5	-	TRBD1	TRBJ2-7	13	TGTGCCAGCAGGTCAGGGGGCGGATACGAGCAGTACTTC	CASRSGGGYEQYF
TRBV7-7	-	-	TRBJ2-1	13	TGTGCTAGCAGCTTAGGACTTCGGAATGAGCAGTTCTTC	CASSLGLRNEQFF
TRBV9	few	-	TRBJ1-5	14	TGTGCCAGCAGCGCACGGGGGAGCAATCAGCCCCAGCATTTT	CASSARGSNQPQHF
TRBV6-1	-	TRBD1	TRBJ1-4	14	TGTGCCAGCAGAGAAGGGACAGGGAGAGCAAAACTGTTTTTT	CASREGTGRAKLFF
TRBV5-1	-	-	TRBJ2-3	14	TGCGCCAGCAGCGTGACGGGAAGCACAGATACGCAGTATTTT	CASSVTGSTDTQYF
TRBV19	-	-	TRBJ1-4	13	TGTGCCAGTATTGGGAGGCCGATTGAAAAACTGTTTTTT	CASIGRPIEKLFF
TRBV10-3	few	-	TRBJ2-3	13	TGTGCCATCCTGGAATCTAGCACAGATACGCAGTATTTT	CAILESSTDTQYF
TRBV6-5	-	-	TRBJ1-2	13	TGTGCCAGCAGTTTAGCGGGGGGCTATGGCTACACCTTC	CASSLAGGYGYTF
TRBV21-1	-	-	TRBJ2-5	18	TGTGCCAGCAGCAAAAACCGGGGGGGTAACAACGACCAAGAGACCCAGTACTTC	CASSKNRGGNNDQETQYF
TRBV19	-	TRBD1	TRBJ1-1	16	TGTGCCAGTAGTCCACAGGGGAATCGGATTTACACTGAAGCTTTCTTT	CASSPQGNRIYTEAFF
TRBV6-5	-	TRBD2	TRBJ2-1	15	TGTGCCAGCAGTTCCCGACTTGGACTAGCAGGGGAGCAGTTCTTC	CASSSRLGLAGEQFF
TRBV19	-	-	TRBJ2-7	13	TGTGCCAGTAGTAGCCAGCGCTCCTACGAGCAGTACTTC	CASSSQRSYEQYF
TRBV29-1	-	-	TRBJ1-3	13	TGCAGCGTTGTCGGGGTAATCGGAAACACCATATATTTT	CSVVGVIGNTIYF
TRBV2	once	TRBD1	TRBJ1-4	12	TGTGCCAGCAAAACAGGGGAAGAAAAACTGTTTTTT	CASKTGEEKLFF
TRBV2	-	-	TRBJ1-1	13	TGTGCCAGCACAGCGACAGAGGGAACTGAAGCTTTCTTT	CASTATEGTEAFF
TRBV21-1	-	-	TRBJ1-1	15	TGTGCCAGCAGCAAATTAACGGAGGTGAACACTGAAGCTTTCTTT	CASSKLTEVNTEAFF
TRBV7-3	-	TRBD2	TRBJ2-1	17	TGTGCCAGCAGCCCCAGGACTAGCGGGGGGGTCGCCCAAGAGCAGTTCTTC	CASSPRTSGGVAQEQFF
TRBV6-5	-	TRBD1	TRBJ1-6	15	TGTGCCAGCATCATGGAAGGGGGCGAGTACTCACCCCTCCACTTT	CASIMEGGEYSPLHF
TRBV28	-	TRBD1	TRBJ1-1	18	TGTGCCAGCAGTCGGGACAGGGGTTTACCTTCTATGAACACTGAAGCTTTCTTT	CASSRDRGLPSMNTEAFF
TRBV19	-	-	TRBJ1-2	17	TGTGCCAGTAGTGGGACCCTTAGGGCAGGAGGGGTGGATGGCTACACCTTC	CASSGTLRAGGVDGYTF
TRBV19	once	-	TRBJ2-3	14	TGTGCCAGTAGTATTTCAAGGGACGCAGATACGCAGTATTTT	CASSISRDADTQYF
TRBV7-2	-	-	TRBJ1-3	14	TGTGCCAGCAGCTTAGAAGAGTTTGGAAACACCATATATTTT	CASSLEEFGNTIYF
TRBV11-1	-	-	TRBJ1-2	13	TGTGCCAGCAGCTTAGCCCGGCAGTATGGCTACACCTTC	CASSLARQYGYTF
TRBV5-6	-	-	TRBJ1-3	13	TGTGCCAGCAGCTTCCCGGCAGGTGGCACCATATATTTT	CASSFPAGGTIYF
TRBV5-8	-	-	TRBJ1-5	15	TGTGCCAGCAGCTTAAACCAGTATAGCAATCAGCCCCAGCATTTT	CASSLNQYSNQPQHF
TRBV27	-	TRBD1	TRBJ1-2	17	TGTGCCAGCAGTGAAGACAGGGCTAAGGCCCAACTCTATGGCTACACCTTC	CASSEDRAKAQLYGYTF
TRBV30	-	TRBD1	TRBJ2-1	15	TGTGCCTGGGCATCAGGGGGAATCATATTAAATGAGCAGTTCTTC	CAWASGGIILNEQFF
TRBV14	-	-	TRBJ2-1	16	TGTGCCAGCAGCCAGGTGCCTACCCTCTCCTACAATGAGCAGTTCTTC	CASSQVPTLSYNEQFF
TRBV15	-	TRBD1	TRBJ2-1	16	TGTGCCACCAGCAGCCCCGGGACAGGGCAATACAATGAGCAGTTCTTC	CATSSPGTGQYNEQFF
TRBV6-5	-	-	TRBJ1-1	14	TGTGCCAGCAGTTACAGGCGGACGAGCACTGAAGCTTTCTTT	CASSYRRTSTEAFF
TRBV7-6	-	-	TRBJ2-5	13	TGTGCCAGCAGCCCCTGGGGCTGGGAGACCCAGTACTTC	CASSPWGWETQYF
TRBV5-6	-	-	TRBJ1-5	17	TGTGCCAGCAGCTTGGCCTCTTTTAGGGGAAGCAATCAGCCCCAGCATTTT	CASSLASFRGSNQPQHF
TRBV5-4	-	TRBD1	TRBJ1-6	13	TGTGCCAGCAGACGGACAGGGAATTCACCCCTCCACTTT	CASRRTGNSPLHF
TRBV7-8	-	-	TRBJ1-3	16	TGTGCCAGCAGCTTTTACCAGGCGACCTCTGGAAACACCATATATTTT	CASSFYQATSGNTIYF
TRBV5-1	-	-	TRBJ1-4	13	TGCGCCAGCAGCTTGACGGATAATGAAAAACTGTTTTTT	CASSLTDNEKLFF
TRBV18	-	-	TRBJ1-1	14	TGTGCCAGCTCACCTACGACAGTTAACACTGAAGCTTTCTTT	CASSPTTVNTEAFF
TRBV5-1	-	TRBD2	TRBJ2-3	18	TGCGCCAGCAGCTTGGGACTAGCGGGGGGCACGAGCACAGATACGCAGTATTTT	CASSLGLAGGTSTDTQYF
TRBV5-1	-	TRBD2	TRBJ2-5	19	TGCGCCAGCAGTTCGTCCGGACTAGCGGGAGTAGGGGCGGTGGAGACCCAGTACTTC	CASSSSGLAGVGAVETQYF
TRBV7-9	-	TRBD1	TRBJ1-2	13	TGTGCCAGCAGCTTAGAGACAGGGGACGGCTACACCTTC	CASSLETGDGYTF
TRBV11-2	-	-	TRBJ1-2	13	TGTGCCAGCAGCCCCCTGAGGAACTATGGCTACACCTTC	CASSPLRNYGYTF
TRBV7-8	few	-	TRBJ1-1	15	TGTGCCAGCAGCTTACTTTCTCAGGGAGACACTGAAGCTTTCTTT	CASSLLSQGDTEAFF
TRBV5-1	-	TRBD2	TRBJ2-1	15	TGCGCCAGCAGCTTAACGGGACTACCCTACAATGAGCAGTTCTTC	CASSLTGLPYNEQFF
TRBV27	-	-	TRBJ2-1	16	TGTGCCAGCAGTCCCCCGGGGGGCACGTCCTACAATGAGCAGTTCTTC	CASSPPGGTSYNEQFF
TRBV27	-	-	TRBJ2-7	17	TGTGCCAGCAGTCCCACACCCAGTCAGTCGACAGTCTACGAGCAGTACTTC	CASSPTPSQSTVYEQYF
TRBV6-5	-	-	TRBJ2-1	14	TGTGCCAGCAGTTACTTAAGTTCCGAGGGCCCGCAGTTCTTC	CASSYLSSEGPQFF
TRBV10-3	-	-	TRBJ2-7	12	TGTGCCACTGGTCTCGGACGCCCCGAGCAGTACTTC	CATGLGRPEQYF
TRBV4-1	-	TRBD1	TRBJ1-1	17	TGCGCCAGCAGCCAGAATACCGGGACAGGGGGGAACACTGAAGCTTTCTTT	CASSQNTGTGGNTEAFF